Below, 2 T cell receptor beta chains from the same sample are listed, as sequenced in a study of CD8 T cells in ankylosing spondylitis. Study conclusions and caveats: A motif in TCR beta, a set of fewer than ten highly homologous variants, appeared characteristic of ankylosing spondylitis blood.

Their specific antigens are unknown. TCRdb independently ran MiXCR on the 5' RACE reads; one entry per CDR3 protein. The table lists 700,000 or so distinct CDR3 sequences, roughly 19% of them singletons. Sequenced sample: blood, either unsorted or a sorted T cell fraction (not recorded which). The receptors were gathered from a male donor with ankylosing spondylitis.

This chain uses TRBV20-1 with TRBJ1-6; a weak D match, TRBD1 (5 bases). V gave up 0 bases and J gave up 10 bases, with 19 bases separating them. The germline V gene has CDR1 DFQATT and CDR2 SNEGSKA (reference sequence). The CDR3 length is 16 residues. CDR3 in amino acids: CSARDRWIGSGSPLHF. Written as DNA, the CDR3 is TGCAGTGCTAGAGATCGGTGGATCGGTTCAGGGTCACCCCTCCACTTT.

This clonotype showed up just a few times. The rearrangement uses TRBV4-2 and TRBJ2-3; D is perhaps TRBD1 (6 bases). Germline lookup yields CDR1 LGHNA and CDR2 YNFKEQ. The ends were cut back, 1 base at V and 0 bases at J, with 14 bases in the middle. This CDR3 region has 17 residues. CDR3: CASSQAWTEDSTDTQYF. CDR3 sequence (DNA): TGTGCCAGCAGCCAAGCCTGGACAGAGGACAGCACAGATACGCAGTATTTT.